The clone carrying this T cell receptor (beta chain) was seen at least ten times. TCR beta CDR3 regions were amplified from RNA. During a first-round RT-PCR of the TCR CDR3, the HTBI primer set was used. MiXCR, run by TCRdb on the multiplex PCR reads, gives a single entry per CDR3 protein. The table shows 620,000 or so distinct CDR3 sequences, with around 15% occurring only once. Trimming left V 3 bases short and J 6 bases short, with 11 bases between. The CDR3 is made up of 14 amino acids. Looked up from germline, CDR1 is SGHTA and CDR2 is FQGNSA. This sample stems from a study of T cells in Graves' hyperthyroidism and ophthalmopathy.

The receptor comes from a woman in her forties or fifties with Graves' ophthalmopathy. V is TRBV7-2 and J is TRBJ1-4; weak D call: TRBD1 (5 bases). The sequencing sample was made of blood. The CDR3 spells CASSLGGEDEKLFF. CDR3 DNA: TGTGCCAGCAGCTTGGGGGGGGAGGATGAAAAACTGTTTTTT.